A single T cell receptor delta chain is shown here with its context. At one of its ends the junction is not consistent with the germline gene, which may arise from a read error. The data stem from a study of gamma-delta T cells after stem cell transplantation. TCRdb called clones anew from the RT-PCR reads with CATT. The sample lists about 4,500 delta-chain clones, approximately 15% occurring once. Sequencing was done on a sample of gamma-delta T cells. This TCR was recovered from a human donor. It is not recorded whose cells these are; they may come from a transplant donor.

Here the CDR3 reads CALGGTQGAETLTAQPFF. CDR3 in DNA: TGTGCTCTTGGGGGGACCCAAGGGGCCGAGACTTTGACAGCACAACCCTTCTTT. This sequence joins TRDV1 and TRDJ2; D is uncertain. The CDR3 contains 18 residues. Germline V gene sequence: CDR1 TSWWSYY, CDR2 QGS.